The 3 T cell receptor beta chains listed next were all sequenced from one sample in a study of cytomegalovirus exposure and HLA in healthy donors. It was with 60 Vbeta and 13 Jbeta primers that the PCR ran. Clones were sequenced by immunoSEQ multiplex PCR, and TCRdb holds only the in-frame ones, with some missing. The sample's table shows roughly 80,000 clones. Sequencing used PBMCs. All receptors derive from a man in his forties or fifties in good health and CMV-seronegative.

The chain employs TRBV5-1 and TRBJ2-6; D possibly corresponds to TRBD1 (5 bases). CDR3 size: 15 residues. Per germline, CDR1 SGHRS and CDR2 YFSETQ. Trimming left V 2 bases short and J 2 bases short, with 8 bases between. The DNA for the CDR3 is TGCGCCAGCAGCTTAAGACAGCCTGGGGCCAACGTCCTGACTTTC. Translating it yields CASSLRQPGANVLTF.

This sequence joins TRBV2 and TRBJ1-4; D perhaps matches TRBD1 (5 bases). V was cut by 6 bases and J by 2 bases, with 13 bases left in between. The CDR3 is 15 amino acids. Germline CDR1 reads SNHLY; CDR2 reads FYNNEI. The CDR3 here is CASSAGLATNEKLFF. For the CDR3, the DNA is TGTGCCAGCAGCGCAGGGTTGGCGACTAATGAAAAACTGTTTTTT.

Here the CDR3 reads CASSPAEGHSYEQYF. In DNA, the CDR3 is TGTGCCAGCAGCCCGGCGGAGGGCCACTCCTACGAGCAGTACTTC. The V and J genes are TRBV5-4 and TRBJ2-7; the D gene is possibly TRBD2 (6 bases). The CDR3 covers 15 residues. The V gene's germline CDR1 is SGHNT and CDR2 YYREEE (reference sequence). V was pared by 4 bases and J by 0 bases, with 14 bases between.